The rows below give T cell receptor beta chains drawn from one sample of a study of T cells in Graves' hyperthyroidism and ophthalmopathy. TCRdb re-called the multiplex PCR reads through MiXCR, storing one row per CDR3 protein. The repertoire holds almost 600,000 distinct CDR3 sequences, with around 14% as singletons. The material sequenced was blood. Every receptor here comes from a woman in her twenties or thirties with Graves' hyperthyroidism that later progressed to Graves' ophthalmopathy. CDR3s include the opening cysteine and the closing phenylalanine or tryptophan. A D gene is named only where the DNA matches it firmly. Size tells how often a clone was seen (once, few, many) or the class of an expanded clone, and some rows leave it out.

D: TRBD2; J: TRBJ2-4; size: -; V: TRBV20-1; CDR3: CSALTSGAVNIQYF; DNA: TGCAGTGCACTGACTAGCGGGGCGGTGAACATTCAGTACTTC
D: TRBD1; J: TRBJ1-6; size: -; V: TRBV12-3/TRBV12-4; CDR3: CASSLWYPGGRDSPLHF; DNA: TGTGCCAGCAGTTTGTGGTACCCAGGGGGCCGGGATTCACCCCTCCACTTT
D: -; J: TRBJ2-7; size: many; V: TRBV27; CDR3: CASSLGSSAYEQYF; DNA: TGTGCCAGCAGTTTAGGTAGTTCGGCCTACGAGCAGTACTTC
D: TRBD2; J: TRBJ2-1; size: many; V: TRBV10-1; CDR3: CASSESGLAKRGNEQFF; DNA: TGCGCCAGCAGTGAGTCAGGACTAGCGAAACGGGGTAATGAGCAGTTCTTC
D: TRBD1; J: TRBJ2-2; size: many; V: TRBV11-2; CDR3: CASSIKRDRGLSATGELFF; DNA: TGTGCCAGCAGCATCAAAAGGGACAGGGGTCTCAGCGCCACCGGGGAGCTGTTTTTT
D: -; J: TRBJ2-1; size: many; V: TRBV19; CDR3: CASSIETGLQFF; DNA: TGTGCCAGTAGTATAGAGACGGGACTCCAGTTCTTC
D: -; J: TRBJ1-1; size: few; V: TRBV30; CDR3: CAWSVETNTEAFF; DNA: TGTGCCTGGAGTGTGGAGACGAACACTGAAGCTTTCTTT
D: -; J: TRBJ2-5; size: many; V: TRBV5-4; CDR3: CASSFPQETQYF; DNA: TGCGCCAGCAGCTTCCCGCAAGAGACCCAGTACTTC
D: -; J: TRBJ1-6; size: many; V: TRBV15; CDR3: CATSRDWGPQSSYNSPLHF; DNA: TGTGCCACCAGCAGAGATTGGGGCCCTCAAAGCTCCTATAATTCACCCCTCCACTTT
D: TRBD2; J: TRBJ2-7; size: many; V: TRBV10-2; CDR3: CASRGLDRLAESSYEQYF; DNA: TGCGCCAGCAGGGGCTTAGACAGACTAGCGGAGAGCTCCTACGAGCAGTACTTC
D: -; J: TRBJ1-4; size: few; V: TRBV19; CDR3: CASSAAGRRNEKLFF; DNA: TGTGCCAGTAGTGCTGCGGGAAGGCGAAATGAAAAACTGTTTTTT
D: TRBD1; J: TRBJ2-7; size: -; V: TRBV19; CDR3: CASNTGGASYEQYF; DNA: TGTGCCAGTAATACAGGGGGCGCCTCCTACGAGCAGTACTTC
D: TRBD1; J: TRBJ2-7; size: many; V: TRBV7-2; CDR3: CASSFEDRGRHEQYF; DNA: TGTGCCAGCAGCTTTGAGGACAGGGGTCGGCACGAGCAGTACTTC
D: -; J: TRBJ2-1; size: -; V: TRBV4-1; CDR3: CASRPGPISYNEQFF; DNA: TGCGCCAGCCGACCGGGACCCATATCCTACAATGAGCAGTTCTTC